The present T cell receptor (beta chain) was sequenced within a study of cytomegalovirus exposure and HLA in healthy donors. General observations from the study: Apart from CMV serostatus, no immune exposure information was available. Across donors, most TCRs were seen rarely, yet some public ones were widespread. Among the CMV-associated chains, a few were confirmed in vitro as specific for CMV antigens. Accurate HLA-A and HLA-B prediction from TCR beta sequences was reported for most subjects.

Germline-derived CDR1 and CDR2 are GTSNPN and SVGIG (reference sequence). With 1 base removed from V and 0 bases from J, the gap between germline ends came to 12 bases. This CDR3 is built from 15 residues. The PCR ran on 60 Vbeta and 13 Jbeta primers. Profiled with immunoSEQ multiplex PCR; TCRdb holds only in-frame clones, not every one. The table shows about 130,000 clones, with about 10% occurring only once. This clone turned up a few times. Its matching antigen is unknown. Specimen: PBMCs. The sequence came from a woman under 30 in good health and CMV-seropositive. The genes are TRBV30 and TRBJ2-5, with D maybe TRBD2 (5 bases). The DNA of the CDR3 is TGTGCCTGGAGTGCCCCGAGGGTGTACCAAGAGACCCAGTACTTC. It encodes CAWSAPRVYQETQYF.